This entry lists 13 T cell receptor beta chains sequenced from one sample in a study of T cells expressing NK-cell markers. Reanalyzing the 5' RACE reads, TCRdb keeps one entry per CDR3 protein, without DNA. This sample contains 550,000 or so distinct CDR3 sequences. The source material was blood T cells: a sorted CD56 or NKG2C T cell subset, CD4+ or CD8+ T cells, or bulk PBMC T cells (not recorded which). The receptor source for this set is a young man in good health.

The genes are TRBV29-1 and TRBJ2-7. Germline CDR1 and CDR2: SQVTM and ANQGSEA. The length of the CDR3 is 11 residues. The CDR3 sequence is CSVEGQHEQYF.

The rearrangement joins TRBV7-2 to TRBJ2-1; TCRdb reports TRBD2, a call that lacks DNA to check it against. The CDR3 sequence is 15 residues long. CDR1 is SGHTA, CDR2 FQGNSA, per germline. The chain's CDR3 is CASSSGYSSYNEQFF. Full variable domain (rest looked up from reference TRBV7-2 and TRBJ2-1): GAGVSQSPSNKVTEKGKDVELRCDPISGHTALYWYRQSLGQGLEFLIYFQGNSAPDKSGLPSDRFSAERTGGSVSTLTIQRTQQEDSAVYLCASSSGYSSYNEQFFGPGTRLTVL.

The CDR3 here is CASQLSSGRQTQYF. This chain uses TRBV5-1 with TRBJ2-5; TCRdb designates TRBD2, a call that cannot be tested without DNA. The CDR3 extends over 14 amino acids. Germline V lookup: CDR1 SGHRS, CDR2 YFSETQ. Based on the CDR3 plus reference TRBV5-1 and TRBJ2-5, the full variable domain is KAGVTQTPRYLIKTRGQQVTLSCSPISGHRSVSWYQQTPGQGLQFLFEYFSETQRNKGNFPGRFSGRQFSNSRSEMNVSTLELGDSALYLCASQLSSGRQTQYFGPGTRLLVL.

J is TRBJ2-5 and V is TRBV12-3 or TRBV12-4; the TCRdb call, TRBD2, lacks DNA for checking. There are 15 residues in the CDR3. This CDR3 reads CASSSTSGVTETQYF.

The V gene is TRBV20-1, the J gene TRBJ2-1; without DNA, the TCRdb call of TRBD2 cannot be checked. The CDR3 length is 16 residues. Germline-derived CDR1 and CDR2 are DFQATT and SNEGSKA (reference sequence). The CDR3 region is CSASGTLTFSYNEQFF.

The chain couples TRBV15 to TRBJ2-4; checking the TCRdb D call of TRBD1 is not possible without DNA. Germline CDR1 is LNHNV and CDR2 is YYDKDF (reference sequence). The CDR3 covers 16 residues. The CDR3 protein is CATSKEPQGTKNIQYF. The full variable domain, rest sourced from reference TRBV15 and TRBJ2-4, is DAMVIQNPRYQVTQFGKPVTLSCSQTLNHNVMYWYQQKSSQAPKLLFHYYDKDFNNEADTPDNFQSRRPNTSFCFLDIRSPGLGDTAMYLCATSKEPQGTKNIQYFGAGTRLSVL.

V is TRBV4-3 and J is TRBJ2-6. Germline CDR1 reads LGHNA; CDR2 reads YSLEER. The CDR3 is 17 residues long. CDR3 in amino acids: CASSQDRSFSGANVLTF.

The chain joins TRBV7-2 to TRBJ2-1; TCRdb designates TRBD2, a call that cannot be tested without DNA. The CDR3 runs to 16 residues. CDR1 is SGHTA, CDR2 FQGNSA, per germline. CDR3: CASSPVAGGYNNEQFF.

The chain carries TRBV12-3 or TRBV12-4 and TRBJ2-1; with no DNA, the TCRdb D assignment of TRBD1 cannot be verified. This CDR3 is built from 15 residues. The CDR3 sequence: CASTPTGGVYNEQFF.

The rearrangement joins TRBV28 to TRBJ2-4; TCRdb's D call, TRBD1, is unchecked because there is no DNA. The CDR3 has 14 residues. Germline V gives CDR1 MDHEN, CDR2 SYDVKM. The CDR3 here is CASGQSFTKNIQYF.

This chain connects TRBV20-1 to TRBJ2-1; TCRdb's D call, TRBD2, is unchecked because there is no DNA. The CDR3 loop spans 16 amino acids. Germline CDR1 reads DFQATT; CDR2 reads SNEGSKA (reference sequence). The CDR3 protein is CSAEGGGTSGSHEQFF.

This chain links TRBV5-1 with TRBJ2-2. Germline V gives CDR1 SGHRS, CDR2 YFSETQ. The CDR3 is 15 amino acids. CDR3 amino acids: CASSLAVENTGELFF.

CDR3 residues: CASSYSRLAANNEQFF. The gene calls are TRBV6-2 or TRBV6-3 and TRBJ2-1; TCRdb calls TRBD2, which cannot be checked without DNA. The CDR3 contains 16 residues. Germline loops: CDR1 MNHEY, CDR2 SVGEGT.